The 23 T cell receptor beta chains given below trace back to one sample, sequenced in a study of radiotherapy plus CTLA-4 blockade in lung cancer. Using immunoSEQ multiplex PCR, the repertoire was profiled, and TCRdb retains in-frame clones only, with some absent. The table records fewer than 90,000 clones, 75% to 90% of them present only once. Material: peripheral blood, obtained from a patient treated with radiotherapy plus ipilimumab. The receptors originated from a human donor with non-small cell lung cancer who had stable disease on radiotherapy plus ipilimumab.

The chain uses TRBV27 and TRBJ1-6; no definite D call. The CDR3 consists of 18 residues. CDR1 MNHEY and CDR2 SMNVEV come from the germline V gene (reference sequence). The V end lost 3 bases, the J end lost 5 bases, and 20 bases lay between the germline ends. CDR3 nucleotide sequence: TGTGCCAGCAGTTTCCAGGTGTCCGGGAGAACAAATAATTCACCCCTCCACTTT. This gives the protein CASSFQVSGRTNNSPLHF.

The chain carries TRBV10-3 and TRBJ1-5; D might be TRBD1 (5 bases). Germline V CDR1 and CDR2: ENHRY, SYGVKD. V was cut by 6 bases and J by 2 bases, with 8 bases left in between. The CDR3 runs 13 residues. This chain's CDR3 is CAIRDSGNQPQHF. The CDR3 DNA is TGTGCCATCAGAGACAGTGGCAATCAGCCCCAGCATTTT.

The chain has TRBV7-7 and TRBJ2-5, with 8 bases identical to TRBD2. The CDR3 loop spans 15 amino acids. Germline V gives CDR1 SSHAT, CDR2 FNYEAQ (reference sequence). V dropped 1 base and J dropped 5; count of bases not matched to a gene: 6. CDR3 region: CASSLDGGVGETQYF. For the CDR3, the DNA is TGTGCCAGCAGCTTAGACGGGGGGGTCGGGGAGACCCAGTACTTC.

J is TRBJ2-7 and V is TRBV27; maybe TRBD2 (5 bases). Looked up from germline, CDR1 is MNHEY and CDR2 is SMNVEV (reference sequence). V was trimmed by 3 bases and J by 2 bases, leaving 11 bases between them. This CDR3 region has 14 residues. The CDR3 bases are TGTGCCAGCAGTTTCTACGGGAACACCTACGAGCAGTACTTC. This encodes CASSFYGNTYEQYF.

The rearrangement links TRBV7-9 to TRBJ2-7, with TRBD2 matching over 10 bases. Germline V gene data show CDR1 as SEHNR and CDR2 as FQNEAQ (reference sequence). With V trimmed by 4 bases and J by 4 bases, 7 bases remained unmatched. The CDR3 sequence is 15 residues long. For the CDR3, the DNA is TGTGCCAGCAGCTCCAAGCGGGAGGGCCTATACGAGCAGTACTTC. Translated, it gives CASSSKREGLYEQYF.

The rearrangement uses TRBV6-5 and TRBJ2-3; D remains unclear. Per germline, CDR1 MNHEY and CDR2 SVGAGI. The germline V and J ends were trimmed by 6 bases and 3 bases, with 13 bases remaining between them. CDR3 size: 14 residues. CDR3 bases: TGTGCCAGCAGACAAGGTTATCGGACAGATACGCAGTATTTT. Translating it yields CASRQGYRTDTQYF.

The chain recombines TRBV2 with TRBJ1-1, with D possibly TRBD1 on 5 matching bases. The germline gives CDR1 SNHLY, CDR2 FYNNEI. The CDR3 spans 14 residues. The germline V and J ends were trimmed by 3 bases and 5 bases, with 13 bases remaining between them. CDR3 DNA sequence: TGTGCCAGCAGTGATCTGACAGTGGGTACTGAAGCTTTCTTT. It is translated as CASSDLTVGTEAFF.

The chain carries TRBV27 and TRBJ2-4; D is uncertain. V was cut by 4 bases and J by 0 bases, with 4 bases left in between. CDR3 length: 13 residues. Germline CDR1 and CDR2: MNHEY and SMNVEV (reference sequence). In DNA, the CDR3 is TGTGCCAGCAGTTCACTAGCCAAAAACATTCAGTACTTC. The encoded protein is CASSSLAKNIQYF.

The genes are TRBV19 and TRBJ1-2, with 10 bases aligning to TRBD1. Germline CDR1 LNHDA, CDR2 SQIVND (reference sequence). CDR3 length equals 13 residues. V shed 6 bases, J shed 8 bases, and the junction held 6 bases outside the gene matches. The CDR3: CASRPGQGRGYTF. The CDR3 coding sequence is TGTGCCAGTAGGCCGGGACAGGGGCGAGGCTACACCTTC.

Judged by abundance, this clone is medium-sized. This chain connects TRBV30 to TRBJ1-4; tentative D call: TRBD1 (6 bases). In germline, CDR1 is GTSNPN, CDR2 SVGIG (reference sequence). This CDR3 comprises 12 residues. The ends were cut back, 7 bases at V and 8 bases at J, with 14 bases in the middle. Written as DNA, the CDR3 is TGTGCCTTACAGGGCGGTCAAGAAAAACTGTTTTTT. Protein product: CALQGGQEKLFF.

This clone appeared a single time. This chain uses TRBV9 with TRBJ2-1; no clear D gene. The CDR3 is made up of 15 amino acids. The germline V gene encodes CDR1 SGDLS and CDR2 YYNGEE. V dropped 4 bases and J dropped 0 bases, with 11 bases sitting between them. This CDR3 is CASSPRLSSYNEQFF. The CDR3 nucleotides read TGTGCCAGCAGCCCCCGGCTCAGCTCCTACAATGAGCAGTTCTTC. Full variable domain (missing parts from reference TRBV9 and TRBJ2-1): DSGVTQTPKHLITATGQRVTLRCSPRSGDLSVYWYQQSLDQGLQFLIQYYNGEERAKGNILERFSAQQFPDLHSELNLSSLELGDSALYFCASSPRLSSYNEQFFGPGTRLTVL.

This chain links TRBV23-1 with TRBJ1-5, with TRBD1 identical over 9 bases. TRBV23-1 is recorded as an ORF, its role being uncertain. The length of the CDR3 is 19 residues. The V gene end was trimmed by 0 bases and the J gene end by 2 bases; junction bases not matched to a gene: 11. The CDR3, as DNA: TGCGCCAGCAGTCAATCACGGACAGGGGAACGGTGGGGCAATCAGCCCCAGCATTTT. Translating it yields CASSQSRTGERWGNQPQHF.

The rearrangement uses TRBV10-1 and TRBJ1-6; tentative D call: TRBD1 (5 bases). V gave up 9 bases and J gave up 5 bases, with 20 bases separating them. There are 16 residues in the CDR3. CDR1 is WNHNN, CDR2 SYGVQD, per germline (reference sequence). The CDR3 sequence: CASPTITGTDNSPLHF. The CDR3 DNA reads as TGCGCCAGTCCAACGATAACCGGGACGGATAATTCACCCCTCCACTTT.

The chain carries TRBV11-2 and TRBJ1-3; D remains unclear. V lost 1 base and J 0 bases, leaving 10 bases between the germline ends. The CDR3 has 16 residues. Germline lookup yields CDR1 SGHAT and CDR2 FQNNGV. The CDR3 protein is CASSLAPGSSGNTIYF. The CDR3 DNA is TGTGCCAGCAGCTTAGCCCCGGGCTCCTCTGGAAACACCATATATTTT.

This sequence joins TRBV5-1 and TRBJ2-5; TRBD2 agrees at 14 bases. V lost 4 bases to trimming and J lost 5 bases; unmatched junction nucleotides: 4. Germline loops: CDR1 SGHRS, CDR2 YFSETQ. The CDR3 is made up of 15 amino acids. In nucleotides, the CDR3 is TGCGCCAGCAGCGGAGGACTAGCGGGGGGTGAGACCCAGTACTTC. Protein: CASSGGLAGGETQYF.

The chain uses TRBV19 and TRBJ2-1; D remains unclear. The CDR3 totals 13 residues. The germline V gene has CDR1 LNHDA and CDR2 SQIVND (reference sequence). The V end lost 10 bases, the J end lost 5 bases, and 15 bases lay between the germline ends. The CDR3 loop is CATHTRHHNEQFF. DNA for the CDR3: TGTGCCACTCACACGCGACACCACAATGAGCAGTTCTTC.

The chain uses TRBV15 and TRBJ1-5; TRBD1 is a possible D gene (6 bases). CDR3 length equals 16 residues. Germline loops: CDR1 LNHNV, CDR2 YYDKDF (reference sequence). Trimming removed 0 bases at V and 2 bases at J, with 11 bases between. The CDR3 spells CATSRDVRTGNQPQHF. As DNA, the CDR3 is TGTGCCACCAGCAGAGATGTCAGGACAGGCAATCAGCCCCAGCATTTT.

The chain has TRBV28 and TRBJ2-2; 7 nucleotides agree with TRBD1. CDR3 length equals 15 residues. The J segment lost 4 bases and the V segment lost 3 bases, leaving 5 bases of the junction unmatched. Germline assignment: CDR1 MDHEN and CDR2 SYDVKM. In DNA form, the CDR3 reads TGTGCCAGCAGTTTGGATCACAGGGGCACCGGGGAGCTGTTTTTT. This translates into CASSLDHRGTGELFF.

The genes are TRBV9 and TRBJ1-2; TRBD1 is a possible D gene (5 bases). The ends were cut back, 0 bases at V and 3 bases at J, with 12 bases in the middle. CDR3 length: 15 residues. Germline V gives CDR1 SGDLS, CDR2 YYNGEE. The CDR3 reads CASSVVDSIYYGYTF. Written as DNA, the CDR3 is TGTGCCAGCAGCGTAGTCGACAGCATTTACTATGGCTACACCTTC.

The V call is TRBV7-7, the J call TRBJ2-3; TRBD1 matches 8 bases. The CDR3 length is 15 residues. Germline lookup yields CDR1 SSHAT and CDR2 FNYEAQ (reference sequence). J lost 4 bases, V lost 5 bases, and 8 bases had no gene match. Here the CDR3 DNA reads TGTGCCAGCAGCCTAGGACAGGGAGGTTCAGATACGCAGTATTTT. Its translation is CASSLGQGGSDTQYF.

The V gene is TRBV20-1, the J gene TRBJ1-1, with D unresolved. Trimming pared 6 bases from V and 4 bases from J, leaving 3 bases between. The CDR3 has 9 residues. CDR1 and CDR2 from the germline V gene are DFQATT and SNEGSKA (reference sequence). As DNA, the CDR3 is TGCAGTGCGTCCACTGAAGCTTTCTTT. It specifies CSASTEAFF.

As for this clone: An end of the junction differs from the germline gene, which may be a read error. The chain combines TRBV28 with TRBJ2-7; tentatively, D is TRBD1 or TRBD2 (5 bases each). Per germline, CDR1 MDHEN and CDR2 SYDVKM. The CDR3 runs to 16 residues. CDR3 sequence reads: CAGSFPRGGLSYEQYF. The CDR3, as DNA: TGTGCCGGCAGTTTCCCAAGGGGCGGGTTGAGCTACGAGCAGTACTTC.

The chain employs TRBV9 and TRBJ1-2; the match to TRBD1 covers 8 bases. The CDR3 runs 16 residues. V was clipped by 3 bases and J by 7 bases; unmatched bases: 14. Per the germline V gene, CDR1 is SGDLS and CDR2 is YYNGEE. The CDR3 sequence is CASSEAPDRGKGGYTF. The CDR3 nucleotides read TGTGCCAGCAGCGAGGCCCCAGACAGGGGCAAAGGTGGCTACACCTTC.